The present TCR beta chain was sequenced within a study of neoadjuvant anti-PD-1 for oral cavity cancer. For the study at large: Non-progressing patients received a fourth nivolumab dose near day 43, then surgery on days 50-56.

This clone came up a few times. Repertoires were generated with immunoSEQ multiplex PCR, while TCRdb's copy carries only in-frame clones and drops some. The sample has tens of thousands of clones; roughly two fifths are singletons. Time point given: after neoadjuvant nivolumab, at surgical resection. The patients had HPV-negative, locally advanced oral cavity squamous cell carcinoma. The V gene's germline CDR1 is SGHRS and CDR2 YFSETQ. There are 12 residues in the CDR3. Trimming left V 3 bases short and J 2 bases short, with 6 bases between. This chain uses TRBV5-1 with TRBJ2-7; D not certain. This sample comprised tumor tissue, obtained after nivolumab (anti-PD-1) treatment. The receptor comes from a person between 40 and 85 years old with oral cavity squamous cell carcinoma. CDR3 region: CASSWGTYEQYF. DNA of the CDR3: TGCGCCAGCAGCTGGGGAACCTACGAGCAGTACTTC. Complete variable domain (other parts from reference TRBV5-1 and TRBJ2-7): KAGVTQTPRYLIKTRGQQVTLSCSPISGHRSVSWYQQTPGQGLQFLFEYFSETQRNKGNFPGRFSGRQFSNSRSEMNVSTLELGDSALYLCASSWGTYEQYFGPGTRLTVT.